One sample yielded the 32 T cell receptor beta chains listed below, sequenced in a study of cytomegalovirus exposure and HLA in healthy donors. The study ran its PCR with 60 Vbeta and 13 Jbeta primers. TCRdb's table, derived via immunoSEQ multiplex PCR, lists solely in-frame clones and lacks some. Of about 89,000 clones listed, approximately 80% are singletons. Sequencing was performed on PBMCs. The source is a man younger than 45 in good health and CMV-seronegative.

The chain is built from TRBV19 and TRBJ1-5; weak D call: TRBD1 (6 bases). The V and J ends lost 6 bases and 7 bases respectively, with 16 bases between them. Germline lookup yields CDR1 LNHDA and CDR2 SQIVND (reference sequence). The CDR3 consists of 14 residues. The CDR3 region is CASSLGHPLQPQHF. The CDR3 nucleotides read TGTGCCAGTAGCTTGGGACATCCTTTGCAGCCCCAGCATTTT.

This clone showed up just a few times. Sequence at one end of the junction differs from germline and may be a read error. The chain combines TRBV7-9 with TRBJ2-3, with 9 bases that match TRBD1. Germline V lookup: CDR1 SEHNR, CDR2 FQNEAQ (reference sequence). The CDR3 is 16 residues long. CDR3 in DNA: TGTTCCAGCAGCGCCCCGACAGGGGGAGGATCAGATACGCAGTATTTT. It translates to CSSSAPTGGGSDTQYF.

The rearrangement uses TRBV11-2 and TRBJ1-1; D perhaps matches TRBD1 (6 bases). The V end was cut by 5 bases, the J end by 4 bases, with 11 bases between. Germline loops: CDR1 SGHAT, CDR2 FQNNGV. The CDR3 covers 13 residues. For the CDR3, the DNA is TGTGCCAGCAGCAACACAGGGTTCACTGAAGCTTTCTTT. Protein product: CASSNTGFTEAFF. The full variable domain, rest sourced from reference TRBV11-2 and TRBJ1-1, is EAGVAQSPRYKIIEKRQSVAFWCNPISGHATLYWYQQILGQGPKLLIQFQNNGVVDDSQLPKDRFSAERLKGVDSTLKIQPAKLEDSAVYLCASSNTGFTEAFFGQGTRLTVV.

V usage is TRBV2 and J usage is TRBJ2-1, with TRBD2 identical over 7 bases. CDR3 size: 13 residues. The V segment lost 7 bases and the J segment 9 bases; nucleotides outside the gene matches: 9. CDR1 is SNHLY and CDR2 is FYNNEI in the germline V gene. The CDR3 DNA is TGTGCCAGCATGGTGCGGGAGACAAGTGAGCAGTTCTTC. Translating gives CASMVRETSEQFF.

With respect to this clone: Mismatch with germline at one junction end may stem from a read error. The rearrangement joins TRBV7-9 to TRBJ2-5, with D perhaps matching TRBD1 (6 bases). CDR3 size: 18 residues. Germline V gene lookup returns CDR1 SEHNR and CDR2 FQNEAQ (reference sequence). The chain's CDR3 is CSSSSLPTQGKVIETQYF. The CDR3 coding sequence is TGTTCCAGCAGCTCCCTCCCAACCCAGGGGAAAGTTATTGAGACCCAGTACTTC. Full variable domain (remainder filled in from reference TRBV7-9 and TRBJ2-5): DTGVSQNPRHKITKRGQNVTFRCDPISEHNRLYWYRQTLGQGPEFLTYFQNEAQLEKSRLLSDRFSAERPKGSFSTLEIQRTEQGDSAMYLCSSSSLPTQGKVIETQYFGPGTRLLVL.

V gene TRBV7-9 combines with J gene TRBJ2-7, with 7 positions matching TRBD1. The CDR3 covers 15 residues. Germline V CDR1 and CDR2: SEHNR, FQNEAQ (reference sequence). V dropped 4 bases and J dropped 2; count of bases not matched to a gene: 8. In nucleotides, the CDR3 is TGTGCCAGCAGCTCGCACAGGGGTGTGACCTACGAGCAGTACTTC. This translates into CASSSHRGVTYEQYF.

The chain has TRBV7-9 and TRBJ1-1; D is perhaps TRBD1 (5 bases). The CDR3 is 15 amino acids. V was cut by 3 bases and J by 8 bases, with 19 bases left in between. From germline, CDR1 is SEHNR and CDR2 FQNEAQ (reference sequence). Written as DNA, the CDR3 is TGTGCCAGCAGCTTTAGCTCCCAGGGTGGCAAGGAAGCTTTCTTT. It is translated as CASSFSSQGGKEAFF.

This chain's CDR3 is CAWSSLAGDVNEQFF. The CDR3 nucleotides are TGTGCCTGGAGTTCTCTAGCGGGAGACGTCAATGAGCAGTTCTTC. J is TRBJ2-1 and V is TRBV30, with 10 positions matching TRBD2. Per germline, CDR1 GTSNPN and CDR2 SVGIG (reference sequence). The CDR3 runs to 15 residues. J was trimmed by 6 bases and V by 2 bases; bases with no gene match: 7.

For the CDR3, the DNA is TGTGCCAGCAGTTACACCGGGACAACCTCCTACGAGCAGTACTTC. Translated, it gives CASSYTGTTSYEQYF. V is TRBV6-6 and J is TRBJ2-7; TRBD1 might be the D (6 bases). The V end was cut by 2 bases, the J end by 0 bases, with 11 bases between. CDR3 length equals 15 residues. Germline V lookup: CDR1 MNHNY, CDR2 SVGAGI (reference sequence).

The chain recombines TRBV11-2 with TRBJ2-1; TRBD2 agrees at 7 bases. The V segment lost 1 base and the J segment 5 bases; nucleotides outside the gene matches: 5. CDR3 length: 15 residues. Germline V gives CDR1 SGHAT, CDR2 FQNNGV. In nucleotides, the CDR3 is TGTGCCAGCAGCTTAGGTGGGACTACCCACAATGAGCAGTTCTTC. Encoded protein: CASSLGGTTHNEQFF.

The chain uses TRBV5-6 and TRBJ1-5, with TRBD1 identical over 11 bases. V was pared by 4 bases and J by 1 base, with 10 bases of the junction left unmatched. The CDR3 loop spans 18 amino acids. CDR1 and CDR2 (germline): SGHDT, YYEEEE. The DNA of the CDR3 is TGTGCCAGCAGCGCCGGGACAGGGGGTATCGGGAGCAATCAGCCCCAGCATTTT. Protein: CASSAGTGGIGSNQPQHF.

V and J are TRBV28 and TRBJ1-5, with a tentative D call TRBD1 (5 bases). Germline lookup yields CDR1 MDHEN and CDR2 SYDVKM. Trimming removed 7 bases from V and 2 bases from J, with 12 bases in between. The CDR3 contains 14 residues. CDR3 bases: TGTGCCAGCAACCGCGGGGGGGGCAATCAGCCCCAGCATTTT. This translates into CASNRGGGNQPQHF.

The chain combines TRBV5-3 with TRBJ1-2; D is ambiguous. TRBV5-3 is designated an ORF whose function remains uncertain. This CDR3 is built from 12 residues. Trimming took off 7 bases at V and 4 bases at J, with 11 bases between the two ends. CDR3 protein: CARGGFGYGYTF. In DNA, the CDR3 is TGTGCCAGAGGAGGGTTTGGCTATGGCTACACCTTC.

J is TRBJ2-5 and V is TRBV30, with 7 bases fitting TRBD1. CDR3 size: 15 residues. CDR1 is GTSNPN, CDR2 SVGIG, per germline (reference sequence). Trimming cost V 0 bases and J 1 base; bases outside gene matches: 5. CDR3 protein: CAWSVLGGPQETQYF. The CDR3 bases are TGTGCCTGGAGTGTGTTAGGGGGCCCCCAAGAGACCCAGTACTTC.

The chain employs TRBV6-5 and TRBJ2-5, with TRBD1 as a possible D gene (5 bases). There are 14 residues in the CDR3. In germline, CDR1 is MNHEY, CDR2 SVGAGI. V lost 6 bases and J lost 5, with 16 bases in between. This CDR3 is CASSRATVGETQYF. The CDR3 DNA reads TGTGCCAGCAGCCGCGCGACAGTTGGGGAGACCCAGTACTTC.

V usage is TRBV7-9 and J usage is TRBJ1-4; possibly TRBD1 for D (6 bases). Germline V gene data show CDR1 as SEHNR and CDR2 as FQNEAQ (reference sequence). The CDR3 has 14 amino acids. Trimming stripped 5 bases from V and 16 bases from J, with 23 bases between. CDR3 amino acids: CASSDISTGFPRFF. CDR3 nucleotide sequence: TGTGCCAGCAGCGATATCTCGACAGGATTCCCCCGGTTTTTT.

This chain joins TRBV4-2 and TRBJ2-1; TRBD1 matches at 8 bases. V was pared by 0 bases and J by 5 bases, with 9 bases of the junction left unmatched. The CDR3 has 17 amino acids. Germline V CDR1 and CDR2: LGHNA, YNFKEQ. CDR3 loop: CASSQEFRTGFNNEQFF. The CDR3 DNA reads TGTGCCAGCAGCCAAGAATTTCGGACAGGGTTCAACAATGAGCAGTTCTTC.

The chain has TRBV7-9 and TRBJ1-2, with D possibly TRBD1 on 5 matching bases. Trimming pared 1 base from V and 7 bases from J, leaving 16 bases between. The CDR3 is 15 residues long. Germline values: CDR1 SEHNR, CDR2 FQNEAQ (reference sequence). The CDR3 DNA sequence: TGTGCCAGCAGCTTAGAAAGTCGACAGCATAGTGGCTACACCTTC. Protein: CASSLESRQHSGYTF.

The chain couples TRBV28 to TRBJ1-3; 12 nucleotides align to TRBD1. CDR1 is MDHEN, CDR2 SYDVKM, per germline. The CDR3 runs to 16 residues. The ends lost 6 bases at V and 3 bases at J; junction bases unmatched: 6. CDR3 residues: CASRPGQGAYGNTIYF. In DNA form, the CDR3 reads TGTGCCAGCAGACCGGGACAGGGGGCTTATGGAAACACCATATATTTT.

The rearrangement joins TRBV30 to TRBJ1-5; a possible D gene is TRBD1 (6 bases). V was trimmed by 2 bases and J by 6 bases, leaving 11 bases between them. The CDR3 length is 13 residues. CDR1 and CDR2 (germline): GTSNPN, SVGIG (reference sequence). The CDR3 sequence is CAWSTGGSQPQHF. CDR3 nucleotide sequence: TGTGCCTGGAGTACTGGGGGCAGTCAGCCCCAGCATTTT.

V and J are TRBV27 and TRBJ2-6; D perhaps matches TRBD1 (6 bases). Trimming pared 6 bases from V and 4 bases from J, leaving 7 bases between. Germline V gene sequence: CDR1 MNHEY, CDR2 SMNVEV (reference sequence). The CDR3 has 13 residues. CDR3 protein: CASRGAGANVLTF. For the CDR3, the DNA is TGTGCCAGCAGGGGGGCGGGGGCCAACGTCCTGACTTTC.

The chain carries TRBV4-2 and TRBJ2-1, with 10 bases fitting TRBD2. With 0 bases clipped from V and 8 bases from J, the junction kept 4 bases outside the gene matches. CDR1 LGHNA and CDR2 YNFKEQ come from the germline V gene. This CDR3 is built from 15 residues. CDR3 sequence: CASSQEASGSDEQFF. The CDR3 coding sequence is TGTGCCAGCAGCCAAGAGGCTAGCGGGAGTGATGAGCAGTTCTTC.

The table lists this clone with a count of one. The chain carries TRBV6-1 and TRBJ1-1; tentative D call: TRBD1 (5 bases). CDR3 size: 14 residues. Per the germline V gene, CDR1 is MNHNS and CDR2 is SASEGT. V lost 2 bases to trimming and J lost 1 base, with 8 bases between them. The CDR3: CASSELGPNTEAFF. The CDR3, as DNA: TGTGCCAGCAGTGAACTGGGGCCGAACACTGAAGCTTTCTTT.

The chain uses TRBV10-1 and TRBJ2-2, with D possibly matching TRBD2 (6 bases). Between the trimmed V and J ends, which lost 4 bases and 6 bases, there was a span of 18 bases. Germline CDR1 WNHNN, CDR2 SYGVQD (reference sequence). The CDR3 has 16 amino acids. The CDR3 DNA reads TGCGCCAGCAGTGCAAGCCTGCGGGGTGACGCCGGGGAGCTGTTTTTT. Translated, it gives CASSASLRGDAGELFF.

The V gene is TRBV18, the J gene TRBJ2-7; no reliable D call. The germline V gene has CDR1 KGHSH and CDR2 LQKENI. The CDR3 spans 14 residues. V was clipped by 3 bases and J by 5 bases, with 14 bases between them. The CDR3 nucleotides read TGTGCCAGCTCACCCCCCTCACATATGGACGAGCAGTACTTC. Its protein product is CASSPPSHMDEQYF.

The chain carries TRBV15 and TRBJ2-7, with 9 bases matching TRBD1. Per the germline V gene, CDR1 is LNHNV and CDR2 is YYDKDF (reference sequence). Losses at the gene ends were 5 bases for V and 7 bases for J; bases not matched to a gene: 6. The length of the CDR3 is 13 residues. The CDR3 sequence is CATSRDRDGEQYF. The DNA of the CDR3 is TGTGCCACCAGCCGGGACAGGGATGGGGAGCAGTACTTC. Together with reference TRBV15 and TRBJ2-7, the CDR3 gives the full variable domain: DAMVIQNPRYQVTQFGKPVTLSCSQTLNHNVMYWYQQKSSQAPKLLFHYYDKDFNNEADTPDNFQSRRPNTSFCFLDIRSPGLGDTAMYLCATSRDRDGEQYFGPGTRLTVT.

The V call is TRBV18, the J call TRBJ1-4; TRBD1 agrees at 7 bases. This CDR3 region has 18 residues. With V trimmed by 4 bases and J by 7 bases, 18 bases remained unmatched. Germline-derived CDR1 and CDR2 are KGHSH and LQKENI. In DNA form, the CDR3 reads TGTGCCAGCTCACTGAACCCCGGGACAGTAAACGGGGGTGAAAAACTGTTTTTT. Translated: CASSLNPGTVNGGEKLFF.

This clone was seen just once. The CDR3 spells CASSGREQYF. The CDR3 DNA sequence: TGTGCCAGCTCAGGGCGCGAGCAGTACTTC. The chain is built from TRBV18 and TRBJ2-7; no clear D gene. The germline V and J ends were trimmed by 5 bases and 6 bases, with 5 bases remaining between them. The CDR3 is made up of 10 amino acids. CDR1 KGHSH and CDR2 LQKENI come from the germline V gene.

The chain uses TRBV9 and TRBJ2-1; a weak D match, TRBD1 (6 bases). Between the trimmed V and J ends, which lost 0 bases and 0 bases, there was a span of 7 bases. The CDR3 has 15 amino acids. Germline V gene data show CDR1 as SGDLS and CDR2 as YYNGEE. The DNA for the CDR3 is TGTGCCAGCAGCGTAGGGGGGCTCTCCTACAATGAGCAGTTCTTC. Its protein is CASSVGGLSYNEQFF.

With respect to this clone: Germline is not matched at one junction end, which may reflect a read error. The CDR3 reads CASSRGGTGDYGYTF. DNA for the CDR3: TGCGCCAGCAGCAGAGGGGGGACAGGGGACTACGGCTACACCTTC. The V gene is TRBV5-1, the J gene TRBJ1-2; 10 bases map to TRBD1. Germline loops: CDR1 SGHRS, CDR2 YFSETQ. CDR3 size: 15 residues.

The chain couples TRBV7-9 to TRBJ2-1; 7 positions agree with TRBD2. CDR3 length: 15 amino acids. Germline V lookup: CDR1 SEHNR, CDR2 FQNEAQ (reference sequence). V trimming: 3 bases; J trimming: 8 bases; junction bases outside the gene matches: 10. CDR3 sequence (DNA): TGTGCCAGCAGCTTGGCGGCGGGAGTTAGGGATGAGCAGTTCTTC. This sequence encodes CASSLAAGVRDEQFF.

The V call is TRBV9, the J call TRBJ2-7, with D possibly matching TRBD1 (6 bases). The CDR3 has 14 amino acids. CDR1 and CDR2 from the germline V gene are SGDLS and YYNGEE. V lost 2 bases to trimming and J lost 1 base, with 10 bases between them. In DNA form, the CDR3 reads TGTGCCAGCAGCGTCGGGACACCGTCCTACGAGCAGTACTTC. It is translated as CASSVGTPSYEQYF. Based on the CDR3 plus reference TRBV9 and TRBJ2-7, the full variable domain is DSGVTQTPKHLITATGQRVTLRCSPRSGDLSVYWYQQSLDQGLQFLIQYYNGEERAKGNILERFSAQQFPDLHSELNLSSLELGDSALYFCASSVGTPSYEQYFGPGTRLTVT.